A selection of T cell receptor beta chains follows, all from one sample in a study of T cells in Graves' hyperthyroidism and ophthalmopathy. TCRdb re-called the multiplex PCR reads with MiXCR, one entry per CDR3 protein. Counted here are roughly 520,000 distinct CDR3 sequences, about 24% occurring once; the ten biggest clones make up approximately 11%. The sample was blood. These receptors were obtained from a woman in her thirties with Graves' ophthalmopathy. Each CDR3 is given with its conserved first and last residue. D genes are given only for firm matches. Expanded clones are given a class, and other clones once, few, many or no size at all.

J: TRBJ2-5
size: many
V: TRBV6-1
D: NA
DNA: TGTGCCAGCATGCTCATCGCCGCCCCCCTCACCCAAGAGACCCAGTACTTC
CDR3: CASMLIAAPLTQETQYF

J: TRBJ1-1
size: many
V: TRBV6-2/TRBV6-3
D: NA
DNA: TGTGCCAGCAGCCACTACGACACTGAAGCTTTCTTT
CDR3: CASSHYDTEAFF

J: TRBJ2-2
size: few
V: TRBV27
D: NA
DNA: TGTGCCAGCAGTGGGCCGGGACAGAACACCGGGGAGCTGTTTTTT
CDR3: CASSGPGQNTGELFF

J: TRBJ1-2
size: many
V: TRBV29-1
D: NA
DNA: TGCAGCGTTGAAGAGCGGTGGGGGGCGCACGGCTACACCTTC
CDR3: CSVEERWGAHGYTF

J: TRBJ1-1
size: many
V: TRBV6-5
D: TRBD1
DNA: TGTGCCAGCAGTTACACCCGGGACAGGGGATCGGCTTTCTTT
CDR3: CASSYTRDRGSAFF

J: TRBJ1-5
size: NA
V: TRBV6-1
D: NA
DNA: TGTGCCAGCAGCGGAGGGTACAGCAATCAGCCCCAGCGTTTT
CDR3: CASSGGYSNQPQRF

J: TRBJ1-1
size: many
V: TRBV12-3/TRBV12-4
D: NA
DNA: TGCGCCCAGAGCACCCTGGCCGGGACTGAAGCTTTCTTT
CDR3: CAQSTLAGTEAFF

J: TRBJ1-2
size: few
V: TRBV28
D: TRBD1
DNA: TGTGCCAGCAGTGCCGTCGGGACAGCCTATGGCTACACCTTC
CDR3: CASSAVGTAYGYTF

J: TRBJ1-5
size: many
V: TRBV12-3/TRBV12-4
D: NA
DNA: TGTGCCAGCAGTTACAGGGCAGGAGATAGCAATCAGCCCCAGCATTTT
CDR3: CASSYRAGDSNQPQHF

J: TRBJ1-1
size: NA
V: TRBV19
D: NA
DNA: TGTGCCAGTAGACCTACGGACAGAACTAACACTGAAGCTTTCTTT
CDR3: CASRPTDRTNTEAFF

J: TRBJ1-1
size: NA
V: TRBV12-3/TRBV12-4
D: TRBD1
DNA: TGTGCCAGCAGTTCCCCGGGACAGGCATTATGGGACACTGAAGCTTTCTTT
CDR3: CASSSPGQALWDTEAFF

J: TRBJ2-5
size: NA
V: TRBV6-2/TRBV6-3
D: NA
DNA: TGTGCCAACAGTCCCCACAGCGAAGAGACCCAGTACTTC
CDR3: CANSPHSEETQYF

J: TRBJ1-1
size: many
V: TRBV19
D: TRBD1
DNA: TGTGCCAGTAGTATGGGCGGGACAGGCATGATGAACACTGAAGCTTTCTTT
CDR3: CASSMGGTGMMNTEAFF

J: TRBJ1-1
size: few
V: TRBV6-5
D: NA
DNA: TGTGCCAGCAGTTACGTGGGAACAAACACTGAAGCTTTCTTT
CDR3: CASSYVGTNTEAFF

J: TRBJ1-4
size: few
V: TRBV12-3/TRBV12-4
D: TRBD1
DNA: TGTGCCAGCAGCATACAGGGGTCTAATGAAAAACTGTTTTTT
CDR3: CASSIQGSNEKLFF

J: TRBJ2-7
size: NA
V: TRBV20-1
D: TRBD2
DNA: TGCAGTGCTAGTGAACTAGCGGGGGGGATTGACGAGCAGTACTTC
CDR3: CSASELAGGIDEQYF

J: TRBJ1-1
size: NA
V: TRBV30
D: NA
DNA: TGTGCCTGGAGTGTATCCATCTGGCAGGCTGAAGCTTTCTTT
CDR3: CAWSVSIWQAEAFF

J: TRBJ2-7
size: few
V: TRBV12-3/TRBV12-4
D: TRBD2
DNA: TGTGCCAGCCCGAATGGGTCTACTAGCGGGGGCTACGAGCAGTACTTC
CDR3: CASPNGSTSGGYEQYF

J: TRBJ2-5
size: few
V: TRBV6-5
D: NA
DNA: TGTGCCAGCAGTTTCGCCCTTTCCCCAGAGACCCAGTACTTC
CDR3: CASSFALSPETQYF

J: TRBJ2-7
size: few
V: TRBV11-2
D: NA
DNA: TGTGCCAGCAGCCCTTCTTGGCTCCGGTCCTACGAGCAGTACTTC
CDR3: CASSPSWLRSYEQYF

J: TRBJ2-5
size: NA
V: TRBV28
D: NA
DNA: TGTGCCAGCAGTCCGGGGGTCCACCCCCAGTACTTC
CDR3: CASSPGVHPQYF

J: TRBJ1-1
size: NA
V: TRBV12-3/TRBV12-4
D: NA
DNA: TGTGCCAGCAGTTTAGTTAGGGGCAGGGGTAACACTGAAGCTTTCTTT
CDR3: CASSLVRGRGNTEAFF

J: TRBJ1-5
size: few
V: TRBV2
D: TRBD1
DNA: TGTGCCAGCAGTGATACGGGACAGCAAAACTTATATAGCAATCAGCCCCAGCATTTT
CDR3: CASSDTGQQNLYSNQPQHF

J: TRBJ1-2
size: NA
V: TRBV6-1
D: NA
DNA: TGTGCCAAGTGTTTGGACTATGGCTACACCTTC
CDR3: CAKCLDYGYTF